This TCR beta chain was sequenced during a study of CD8 T cells in ankylosing spondylitis. Regarding the study as a whole: Relatively scarce in peripheral blood, disease-linked clones were CD8+. Reports of some motif variants in reactive arthritis synovial fluid and blood predate this one.

TCRdb re-derived calls from the 5' RACE reads in MiXCR, one entry per CDR3 protein. The sample lists hundreds of thousands of distinct CDR3 sequences, around 20% seen once, with around 13% in the top ten. A note on this clonotype: Its antigen is as yet unknown.

Trimming removed 4 bases from V and 1 base from J; junction bases left unmatched: 5. Looked up from germline, CDR1 is SGHRS and CDR2 is YFSETQ. The CDR3 is 17 residues long. This clonotype was obtained from a male donor with ankylosing spondylitis or in good health (not recorded which). Sequencing was carried out using blood, either unsorted or a sorted T cell fraction (not recorded which). The V call is TRBV5-1, the J call TRBJ2-3; 14 nucleotides match TRBD2. The CDR3: CASSPTGLAGGTDTQYF. The CDR3 DNA sequence: TGCGCCAGCAGCCCCACGGGACTAGCGGGGGGCACAGATACGCAGTATTTT. Full variable domain (rest looked up from reference TRBV5-1 and TRBJ2-3): KAGVTQTPRYLIKTRGQQVTLSCSPISGHRSVSWYQQTPGQGLQFLFEYFSETQRNKGNFPGRFSGRQFSNSRSEMNVSTLELGDSALYLCASSPTGLAGGTDTQYFGPGTRLTVL.